This TCR beta chain was sequenced for a study of shared T cell receptors in the human thymus. This clone has just a few counts. Some clones are missing from TCRdb's copy, which holds only in-frame ones; the method was immunoSEQ multiplex PCR. Here the sample spans some 760,000 clones, roughly 85% being singletons. Germline values: CDR1 MNHEY, CDR2 SMNVEV (reference sequence). CDR3 length: 15 amino acids. V gave up 8 bases and J gave up 0 bases, with 14 bases separating them. The sample was also linked to a second study, of human thymus T cells. That work adds: Infants served as donors; they were healthy and Finnish and were having corrective surgery for congenital heart defects. During corrective heart surgery, resections were taken, and the thymus tissue came from them. Thymic and blood repertoires seemed to favor certain V and J genes.

The chain couples TRBV27 to TRBJ1-5; D may be TRBD1 (6 bases). The TCR originated in a girl under three years old with a congenital heart defect. Sequenced material: thymocytes. The CDR3 is CASGRTDHSNQPQHF. CDR3 DNA: TGTGCCAGCGGTAGGACAGACCATAGCAATCAGCCCCAGCATTTT.